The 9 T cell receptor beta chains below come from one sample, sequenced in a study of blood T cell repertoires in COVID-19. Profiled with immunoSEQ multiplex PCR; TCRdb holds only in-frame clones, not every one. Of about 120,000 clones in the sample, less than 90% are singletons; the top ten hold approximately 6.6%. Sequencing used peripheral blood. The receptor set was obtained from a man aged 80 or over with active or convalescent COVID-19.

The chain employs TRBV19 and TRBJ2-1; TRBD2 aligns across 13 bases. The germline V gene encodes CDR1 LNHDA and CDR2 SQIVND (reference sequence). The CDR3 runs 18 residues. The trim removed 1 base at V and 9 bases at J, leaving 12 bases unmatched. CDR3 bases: TGTGCCAGTAGTATAGGGTCCCTACTAGCGGGAGGGCCTGCTGAGCAGTTCTTC. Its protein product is CASSIGSLLAGGPAEQFF.

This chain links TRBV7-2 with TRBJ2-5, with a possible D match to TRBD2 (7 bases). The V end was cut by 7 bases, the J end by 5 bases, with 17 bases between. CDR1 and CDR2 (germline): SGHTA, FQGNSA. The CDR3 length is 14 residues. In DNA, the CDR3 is TGTGCCAGCAAAAGGGGGGGGTACAGGGAGACCCAGTACTTC. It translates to CASKRGGYRETQYF.

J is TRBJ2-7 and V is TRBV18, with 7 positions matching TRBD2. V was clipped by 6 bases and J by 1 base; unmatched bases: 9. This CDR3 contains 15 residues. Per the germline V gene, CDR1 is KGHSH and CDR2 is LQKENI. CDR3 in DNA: TGTGCCAGCTCTCCCAGCGGGGCCTTTTCCTACGAGCAGTACTTC. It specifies CASSPSGAFSYEQYF.

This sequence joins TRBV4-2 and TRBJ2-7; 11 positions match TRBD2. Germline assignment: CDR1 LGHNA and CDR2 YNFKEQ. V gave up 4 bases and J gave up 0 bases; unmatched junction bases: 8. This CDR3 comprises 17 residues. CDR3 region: CASSLTLAGDFSYEQYF. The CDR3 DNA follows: TGTGCCAGCAGCCTTACACTAGCGGGGGACTTCTCCTACGAGCAGTACTTC.

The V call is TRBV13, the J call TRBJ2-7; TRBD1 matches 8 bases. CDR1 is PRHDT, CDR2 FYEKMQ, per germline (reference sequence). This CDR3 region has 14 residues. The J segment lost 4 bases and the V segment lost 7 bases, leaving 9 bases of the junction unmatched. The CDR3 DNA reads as TGTGCCAGCATATCAGGGACAGGCGGTTACGAGCAGTACTTC. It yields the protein CASISGTGGYEQYF.

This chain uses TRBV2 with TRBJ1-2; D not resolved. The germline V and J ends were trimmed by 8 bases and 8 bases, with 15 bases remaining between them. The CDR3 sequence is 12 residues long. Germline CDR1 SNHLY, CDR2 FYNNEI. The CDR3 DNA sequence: TGTGCCAGCCAAACAGAAAACGAAGGCTACACCTTC. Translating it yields CASQTENEGYTF.

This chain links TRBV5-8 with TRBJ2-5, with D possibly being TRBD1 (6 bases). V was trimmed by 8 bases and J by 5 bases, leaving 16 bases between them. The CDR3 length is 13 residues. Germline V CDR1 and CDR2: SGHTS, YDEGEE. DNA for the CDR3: TGTGCCAGTCAGGGGTCGAGAAGGGAGACCCAGTACTTC. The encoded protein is CASQGSRRETQYF. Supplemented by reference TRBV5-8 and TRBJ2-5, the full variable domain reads EAGVTQSPTHLIKTRGQQATLRCSPISGHTSVYWYQQALGLGLQFLLWYDEGEERNRGNFPPRFSGRQFPNYSSELNVNALELEDSALYLCASQGSRRETQYFGPGTRLLVL.

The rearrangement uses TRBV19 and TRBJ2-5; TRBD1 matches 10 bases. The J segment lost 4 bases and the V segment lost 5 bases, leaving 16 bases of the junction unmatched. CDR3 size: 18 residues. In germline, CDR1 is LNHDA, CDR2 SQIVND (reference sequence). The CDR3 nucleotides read TGTGCCAGTAGTTCCCGACAGGGGGCGCAAAAAATCTCAGAGACCCAGTACTTC. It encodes CASSSRQGAQKISETQYF.

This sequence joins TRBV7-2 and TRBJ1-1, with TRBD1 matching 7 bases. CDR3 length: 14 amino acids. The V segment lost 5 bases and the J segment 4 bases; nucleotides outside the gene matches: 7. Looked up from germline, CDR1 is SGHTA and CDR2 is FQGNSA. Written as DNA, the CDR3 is TGTGCCAGCAGCACCGACAGGGTGGCCACTGAAGCTTTCTTT. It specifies CASSTDRVATEAFF.